This T cell receptor beta chain appears in the sequencing data of a study of CD8 T cells in Susac syndrome. RNA in amounts of 0.5 to 1 ug was reverse transcribed with random hexamers. Amplification of TCR beta CDR3 by immunoSEQ multiplex PCR spanned 54 Vbeta and 13 Jbeta. TCRdb redid the calling of the immunoSEQ multiplex PCR reads with MiXCR, one entry per CDR3 protein. The table shows some 190,000 distinct CDR3 sequences, with about 95% occurring only once. The V and J ends lost 5 bases and 3 bases respectively, with 20 bases between them. CDR1 and CDR2 from the germline V gene are LNHNV and YYDKDF (reference sequence). The CDR3 totals 16 residues.

The sequence was obtained from a human donor in good health. The chain recombines TRBV15 with TRBJ2-7, with D possibly called TRBD1 or TRBD2 (6 bases each). Sequenced sample: CD4+ T cells from PBMCs. The CDR3 region has the DNA TGTGCCACCAGCCCTGGGGGGCTACAACCTAACTACGAGCAGTACTTC. This gives the protein CATSPGGLQPNYEQYF.